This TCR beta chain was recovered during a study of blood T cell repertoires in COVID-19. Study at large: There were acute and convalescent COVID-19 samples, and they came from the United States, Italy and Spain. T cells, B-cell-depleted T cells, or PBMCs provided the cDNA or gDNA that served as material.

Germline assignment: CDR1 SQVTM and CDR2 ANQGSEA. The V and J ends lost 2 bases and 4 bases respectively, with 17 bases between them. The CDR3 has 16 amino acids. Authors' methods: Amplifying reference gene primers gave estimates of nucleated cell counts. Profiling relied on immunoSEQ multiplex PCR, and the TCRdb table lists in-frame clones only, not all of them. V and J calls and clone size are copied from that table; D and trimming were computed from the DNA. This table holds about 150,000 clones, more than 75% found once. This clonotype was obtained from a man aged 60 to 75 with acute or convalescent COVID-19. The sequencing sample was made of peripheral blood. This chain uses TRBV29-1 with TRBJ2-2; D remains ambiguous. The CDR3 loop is CSVEIVQFGSTGELFF. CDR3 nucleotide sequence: TGCAGCGTTGAAATAGTCCAGTTCGGGTCCACCGGGGAGCTGTTTTTT.